This TCR beta chain derives from a study of lymphopenia after photon versus proton radiotherapy. Overall study results and limits: In patients who died, overall survival fell as post-nadir TCR diversity dropped more. Oligoclonal CD8+ Temra expansion after nadir drove photon patients' diversity drop.

V shed 4 bases, J shed 10 bases, and the junction held 7 bases outside the gene matches. The CDR3 loop spans 15 amino acids. Germline V gene data show CDR1 as SGHVS and CDR2 as FQNEAQ. As regards this clone: What it recognizes is unknown.

Generated by immunoSEQ multiplex PCR, the TCRdb table keeps only in-frame clones and is missing some. The table has 89,000 or so clones, more than 70% seen once. Sequencing was performed on peripheral blood, taken from a patient treated with proton-based radiotherapy. This chain connects TRBV7-8 to TRBJ1-6, with 10 nucleotides matching TRBD1. The TCR comes from a man aged 55-75 years with pancreatic cancer. CDR3 nucleotide sequence: TGTGCCAGCAGCTCCCGGGACAGGGGCAGCTCACCCCTCCACTTT. Its translation: CASSSRDRGSSPLHF.